The 8 T cell receptor beta chains below all came from one sample that was sequenced in a study of T cell repertoires in ileal Crohn's disease. Data came from immunoSEQ multiplex PCR; TCRdb stores just in-frame clones and leaves some out. In the table there are approximately 3,700 clones, more than 65% of which are singletons. Time point specified: neoterminal ileum biopsy at postoperative endoscopy, about 6 months after surgery. Sequenced: ileal tissue. Every receptor here comes from an adult with Crohn's disease.

In DNA form, the CDR3 reads TGTGCCAGCAGCGATCTCACAGGGGGCAGCTATGGCTACACCTTC. Translated: CASSDLTGGSYGYTF. The rearrangement joins TRBV9 to TRBJ1-2, with 9 bases identical to TRBD1. Germline V lookup: CDR1 SGDLS, CDR2 YYNGEE. The J segment lost 4 bases and the V segment lost 3 bases, leaving 7 bases of the junction unmatched. CDR3 length: 15 residues.

This clone was recorded once. The rearrangement links TRBV21-1 to TRBJ1-5; the table's D call, TRBD1, was not checked against the DNA. TRBV21-1 is an annotated pseudogene. The length of the CDR3 is 14 residues. The CDR3 sequence is CASSPTGGNQPQHF. The CDR3 DNA reads TGTGCCAGCAGCCCGACAGGGGGTAATCAGCCCCAGCATTTT.

J is TRBJ2-5 and V is TRBV5-1, with 11 bases identical to TRBD2. V gave up 4 bases and J gave up 1 base; unmatched junction bases: 12. From germline, CDR1 is SGHRS and CDR2 YFSETQ. This CDR3 region has 18 residues. The CDR3 reads CASSQLAGGGPIQETQYF. CDR3 in DNA: TGCGCCAGCAGCCAGCTAGCGGGGGGCGGACCGATCCAAGAGACCCAGTACTTC.

The chain has TRBV7-2 and TRBJ2-2, with 9 bases fitting TRBD2. The V gene end was trimmed by 2 bases and the J gene end by 4 bases; junction bases not matched to a gene: 2. The CDR3 spans 15 residues. The V gene's germline CDR1 is SGHTA and CDR2 FQGNSA. For the CDR3, the DNA is TGTGCCAGCAGCTTACTAGCGGGATCCACCGGGGAGCTGTTTTTT. It encodes CASSLLAGSTGELFF.

A few counts support this clone. J is TRBJ2-1 and V is TRBV7-9; TRBD2 is a possible D gene (5 bases). Per the germline V gene, CDR1 is SEHNR and CDR2 is FQNEAQ (reference sequence). V was cut by 5 bases and J by 5 bases, with 10 bases left in between. The CDR3 length is 13 residues. CDR3 DNA: TGTGCCAGCAGCCGTTTGGAGGACAATGAGCAGTTCTTC. As protein: CASSRLEDNEQFF.

The rearrangement joins TRBV7-2 to TRBJ1-4; 7 bases match TRBD1. This CDR3 has 15 amino acids. Germline V gene data show CDR1 as SGHTA and CDR2 as FQGNSA. V lost 5 bases to trimming and J lost 11 bases; unmatched junction nucleotides: 14. The CDR3 sequence is CASSPWDGLRGKLFF. In DNA form, the CDR3 reads TGTGCCAGCAGCCCCTGGGACGGCCTCAGGGGGAAACTGTTTTTT.

The rearrangement uses TRBV9 and TRBJ2-1, with 8 nucleotides matching TRBD1. J lost 1 base, V lost 4 bases, and 4 bases had no gene match. Per germline, CDR1 SGDLS and CDR2 YYNGEE. The CDR3 runs to 15 residues. CDR3 residues: CASSPRDRSYNEQFF. The CDR3 DNA reads TGTGCCAGCAGCCCCCGGGACAGGTCCTACAATGAGCAGTTCTTC.

The chain couples TRBV10-3 to TRBJ2-5; no clear D. V shed 0 bases and J shed 2 bases, with 7 bases lying between them. There are 14 residues in the CDR3. The germline CDR1 and CDR2 sequences are ENHRY and SYGVKD. CDR3 in amino acids: CAISESTGQETQYF. The CDR3, as DNA: TGTGCCATCAGTGAGTCGACTGGGCAAGAGACCCAGTACTTC.